The entry that follows covers one TCR beta chain sequence. The germline V gene has CDR1 MNHEY and CDR2 SMNVEV (reference sequence). CDR3 length: 15 amino acids. With 9 bases removed from V and 8 bases from J, the gap between germline ends came to 22 bases. This sample was included in a study of control samples from healthy donors and cancer patients. The data were produced by immunoSEQ multiplex PCR, yet TCRdb's version contains in-frame clones alone and is incomplete. The sample comprises about 92,000 clones, roughly 78% of which are singletons, and approximately 9.4% rests with the top ten. This sequence was found in a woman aged 60-75 years in good health. The sample taken for sequencing was blood. The genes are TRBV27 and TRBJ1-4, with D possibly being TRBD1 (6 bases). CDR3 region: CASKATQGLGEKLFF. The CDR3 DNA follows: TGTGCCAGTAAAGCTACACAGGGATTAGGCGAAAAACTGTTTTTT.